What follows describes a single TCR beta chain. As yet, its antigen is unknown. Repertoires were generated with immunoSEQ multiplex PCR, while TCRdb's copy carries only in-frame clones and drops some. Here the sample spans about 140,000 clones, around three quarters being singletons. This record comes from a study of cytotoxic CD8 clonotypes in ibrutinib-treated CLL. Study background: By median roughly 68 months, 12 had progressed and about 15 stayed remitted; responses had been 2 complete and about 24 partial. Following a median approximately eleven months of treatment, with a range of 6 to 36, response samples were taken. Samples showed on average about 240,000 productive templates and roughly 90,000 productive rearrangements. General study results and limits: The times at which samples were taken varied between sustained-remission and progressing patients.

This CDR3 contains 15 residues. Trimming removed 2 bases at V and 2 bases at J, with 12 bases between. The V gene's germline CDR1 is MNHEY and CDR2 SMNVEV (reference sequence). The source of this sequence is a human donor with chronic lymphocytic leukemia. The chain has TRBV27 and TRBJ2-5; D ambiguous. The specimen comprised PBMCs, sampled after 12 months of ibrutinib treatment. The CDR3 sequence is CASSLRQYPQETQYF. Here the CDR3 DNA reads TGTGCCAGCAGTTTACGTCAGTACCCGCAAGAGACCCAGTACTTC.